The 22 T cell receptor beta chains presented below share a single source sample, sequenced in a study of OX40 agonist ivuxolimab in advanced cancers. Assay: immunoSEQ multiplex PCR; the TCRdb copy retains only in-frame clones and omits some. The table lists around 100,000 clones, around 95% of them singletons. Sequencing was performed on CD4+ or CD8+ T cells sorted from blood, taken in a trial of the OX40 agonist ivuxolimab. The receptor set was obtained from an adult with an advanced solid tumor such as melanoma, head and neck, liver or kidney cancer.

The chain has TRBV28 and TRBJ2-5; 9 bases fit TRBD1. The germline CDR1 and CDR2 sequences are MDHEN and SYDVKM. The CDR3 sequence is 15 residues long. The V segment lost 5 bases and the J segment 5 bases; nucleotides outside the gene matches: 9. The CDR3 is CASSPTGGGMETQYF. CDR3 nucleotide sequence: TGTGCCAGCAGTCCCACAGGGGGCGGGATGGAGACCCAGTACTTC.

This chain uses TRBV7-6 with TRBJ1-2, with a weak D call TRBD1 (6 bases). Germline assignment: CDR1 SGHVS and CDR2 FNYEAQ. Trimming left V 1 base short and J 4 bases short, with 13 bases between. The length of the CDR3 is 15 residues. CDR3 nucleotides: TGTGCCAGCAGCTTAGGCGGTTGGACAGCCTATGGCTACACCTTC. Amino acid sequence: CASSLGGWTAYGYTF.

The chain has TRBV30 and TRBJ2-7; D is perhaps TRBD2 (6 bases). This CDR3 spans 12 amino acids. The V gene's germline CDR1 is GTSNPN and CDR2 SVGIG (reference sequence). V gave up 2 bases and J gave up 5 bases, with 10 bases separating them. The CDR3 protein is CAWSRDFDEQYF. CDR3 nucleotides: TGTGCCTGGAGTCGGGACTTCGACGAGCAGTACTTC.

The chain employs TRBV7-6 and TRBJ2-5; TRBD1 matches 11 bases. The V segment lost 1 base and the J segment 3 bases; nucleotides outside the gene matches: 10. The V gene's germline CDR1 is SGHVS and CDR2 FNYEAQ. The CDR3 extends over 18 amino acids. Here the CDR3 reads CASSLVSGTGGTKETQYF. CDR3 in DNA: TGTGCCAGCAGCTTAGTATCTGGGACAGGGGGTACAAAAGAGACCCAGTACTTC.

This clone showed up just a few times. CDR3 bases: TGTGCCAGTAGCCCAGGGAACACTGAAGCTTTCTTT. This codes for CASSPGNTEAFF. The chain couples TRBV19 to TRBJ1-1, with D hard to call. This CDR3 spans 12 amino acids. With 6 bases removed from V and 1 base from J, the gap between germline ends came to 6 bases. Looked up from germline, CDR1 is LNHDA and CDR2 is SQIVND (reference sequence).

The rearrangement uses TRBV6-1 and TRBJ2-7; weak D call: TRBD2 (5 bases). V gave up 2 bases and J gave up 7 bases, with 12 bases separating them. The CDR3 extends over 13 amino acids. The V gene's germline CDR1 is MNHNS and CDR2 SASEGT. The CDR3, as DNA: TGTGCCAGCAGTGAACCTTCCACGGGGGAGCAGTACTTC. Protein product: CASSEPSTGEQYF.

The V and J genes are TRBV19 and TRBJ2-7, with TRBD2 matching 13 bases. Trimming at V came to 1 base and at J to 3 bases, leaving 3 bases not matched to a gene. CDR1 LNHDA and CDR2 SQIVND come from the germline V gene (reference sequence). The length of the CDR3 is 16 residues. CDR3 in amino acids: CASSIAGTSGIYEQYF. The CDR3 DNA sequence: TGTGCCAGTAGTATAGCGGGGACTAGCGGGATCTACGAGCAGTACTTC.

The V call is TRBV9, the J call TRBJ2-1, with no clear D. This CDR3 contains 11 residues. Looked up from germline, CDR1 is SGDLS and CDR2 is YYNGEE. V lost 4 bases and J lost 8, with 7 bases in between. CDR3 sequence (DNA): TGTGCCAGCAGCCATGGCGATGAGCAGTTCTTC. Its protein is CASSHGDEQFF.

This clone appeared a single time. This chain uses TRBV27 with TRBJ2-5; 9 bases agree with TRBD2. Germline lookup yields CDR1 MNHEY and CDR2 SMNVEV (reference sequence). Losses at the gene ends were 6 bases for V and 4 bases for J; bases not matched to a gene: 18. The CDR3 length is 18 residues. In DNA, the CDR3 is TGTGCCAGCAGCTATAAGGGGTTCAGGACTAGCGAGGGAGAGACCCAGTACTTC. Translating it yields CASSYKGFRTSEGETQYF.

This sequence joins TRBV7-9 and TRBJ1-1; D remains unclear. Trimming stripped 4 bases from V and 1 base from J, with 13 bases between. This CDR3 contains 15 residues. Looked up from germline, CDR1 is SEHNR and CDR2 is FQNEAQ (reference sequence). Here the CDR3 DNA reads TGTGCCAGCAGCTACGGGTCTTCTTCGAACACTGAAGCTTTCTTT. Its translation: CASSYGSSSNTEAFF.

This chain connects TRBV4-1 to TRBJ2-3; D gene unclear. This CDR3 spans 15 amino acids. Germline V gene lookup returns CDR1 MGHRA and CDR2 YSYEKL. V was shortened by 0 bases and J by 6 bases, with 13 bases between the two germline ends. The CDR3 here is CASSQEGSAPDTQYF. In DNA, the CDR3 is TGCGCCAGCAGCCAAGAGGGATCAGCCCCCGATACGCAGTATTTT.

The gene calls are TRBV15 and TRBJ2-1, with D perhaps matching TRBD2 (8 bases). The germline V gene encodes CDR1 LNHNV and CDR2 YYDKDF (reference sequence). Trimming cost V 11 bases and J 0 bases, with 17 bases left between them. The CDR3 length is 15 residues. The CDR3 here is CAAGRGLSSYNEQFF. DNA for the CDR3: TGTGCCGCCGGGAGGGGGCTCAGCTCCTACAATGAGCAGTTCTTC. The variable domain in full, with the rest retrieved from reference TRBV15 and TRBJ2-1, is DAMVIQNPRYQVTQFGKPVTLSCSQTLNHNVMYWYQQKSSQAPKLLFHYYDKDFNNEADTPDNFQSRRPNTSFCFLDIRSPGLGDTAMYLCAAGRGLSSYNEQFFGPGTRLTVL.

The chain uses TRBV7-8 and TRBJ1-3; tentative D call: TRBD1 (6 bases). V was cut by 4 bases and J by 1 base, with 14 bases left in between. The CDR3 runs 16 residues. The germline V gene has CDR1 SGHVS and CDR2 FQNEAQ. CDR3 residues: CASSYRTEGSGNTIYF. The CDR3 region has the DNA TGTGCCAGCAGCTACCGGACAGAGGGGTCTGGAAACACCATATATTTT.

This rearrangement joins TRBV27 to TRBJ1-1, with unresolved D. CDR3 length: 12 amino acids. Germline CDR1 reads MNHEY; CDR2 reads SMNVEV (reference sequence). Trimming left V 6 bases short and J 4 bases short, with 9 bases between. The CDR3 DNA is TGTGCCAGCAGAAGAGGAACCACTGAAGCTTTCTTT. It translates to CASRRGTTEAFF.

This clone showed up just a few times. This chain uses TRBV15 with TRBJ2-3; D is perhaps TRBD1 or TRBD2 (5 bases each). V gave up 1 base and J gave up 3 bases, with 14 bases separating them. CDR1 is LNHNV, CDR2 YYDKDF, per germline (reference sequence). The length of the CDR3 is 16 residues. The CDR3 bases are TGTGCCACCAGCAGAGTTCCGGGACGGATTACAGATACGCAGTATTTT. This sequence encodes CATSRVPGRITDTQYF.

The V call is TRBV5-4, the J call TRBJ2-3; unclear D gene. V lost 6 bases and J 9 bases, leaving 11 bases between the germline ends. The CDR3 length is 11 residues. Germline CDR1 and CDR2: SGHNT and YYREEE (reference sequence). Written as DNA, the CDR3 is TGTGCCAGCACCCTTGGTTCCACGCAGTATTTT. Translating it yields CASTLGSTQYF.

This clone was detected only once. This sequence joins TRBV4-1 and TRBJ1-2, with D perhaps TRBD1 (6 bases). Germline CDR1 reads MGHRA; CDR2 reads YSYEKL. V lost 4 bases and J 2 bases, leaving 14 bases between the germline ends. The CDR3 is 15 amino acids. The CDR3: CASSPPRGENYGYTF. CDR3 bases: TGCGCCAGCAGCCCCCCGAGGGGGGAGAACTATGGCTACACCTTC.

CDR3 amino acids: CASSGPTGVNTEAFF. CDR3 nucleotide sequence: TGTGCCAGTAGTGGCCCGACAGGGGTGAACACTGAAGCTTTCTTT. The chain combines TRBV19 with TRBJ1-1; 8 nucleotides match TRBD1. CDR3 length: 15 amino acids. With 5 bases clipped from V and 0 bases from J, the junction kept 5 bases outside the gene matches. Germline values: CDR1 LNHDA, CDR2 SQIVND (reference sequence).

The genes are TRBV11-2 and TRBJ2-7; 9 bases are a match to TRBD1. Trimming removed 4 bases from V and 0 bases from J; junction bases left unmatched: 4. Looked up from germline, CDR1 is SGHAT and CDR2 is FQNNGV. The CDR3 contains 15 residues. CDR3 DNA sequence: TGTGCCAGCAGCTGGGACAGGGCCAACTCCTACGAGCAGTACTTC. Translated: CASSWDRANSYEQYF. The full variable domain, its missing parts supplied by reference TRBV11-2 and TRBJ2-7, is EAGVAQSPRYKIIEKRQSVAFWCNPISGHATLYWYQQILGQGPKLLIQFQNNGVVDDSQLPKDRFSAERLKGVDSTLKIQPAKLEDSAVYLCASSWDRANSYEQYFGPGTRLTVT.

The CDR3 is CASSLGGRNQETQYF. In DNA, the CDR3 is TGTGCCAGCAGCTTGGGCGGGAGAAACCAAGAGACCCAGTACTTC. The genes are TRBV5-4 and TRBJ2-5; TRBD2 aligns across 7 bases. The germline gives CDR1 SGHNT, CDR2 YYREEE (reference sequence). This CDR3 has 15 amino acids. V lost 0 bases and J lost 0; bases outside the gene matches: 2.

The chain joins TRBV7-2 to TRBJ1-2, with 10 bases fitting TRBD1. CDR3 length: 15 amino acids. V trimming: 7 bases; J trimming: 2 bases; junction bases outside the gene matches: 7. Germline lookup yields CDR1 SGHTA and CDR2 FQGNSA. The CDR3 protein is CASNHGTGENYGYTF. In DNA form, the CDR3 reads TGTGCCAGCAACCACGGGACAGGGGAAAACTATGGCTACACCTTC.

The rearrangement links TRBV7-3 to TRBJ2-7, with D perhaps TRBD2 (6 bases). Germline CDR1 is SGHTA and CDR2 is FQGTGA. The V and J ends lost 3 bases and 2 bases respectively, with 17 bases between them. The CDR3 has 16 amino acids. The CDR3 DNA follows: TGTGCCAGCAGCTTGGTTCTGCCGGGAGTAACCTACGAGCAGTACTTC. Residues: CASSLVLPGVTYEQYF.